Listed below are T cell receptor beta chains from one sample, sequenced in a study of cytomegalovirus exposure and HLA in healthy donors. Using immunoSEQ multiplex PCR, the repertoire was profiled, and TCRdb retains in-frame clones only, with some absent. The table shows 180,000 or so clones, with 70% to 90% occurring only once. Source material: PBMCs. These receptors all come from a young man in good health and CMV-seropositive. The CDR3 runs from the conserved cysteine through the conserved F or W. Fields, in order: V gene, D gene, clone size, J gene, CDR3 DNA, CDR3 protein. A D gene is named only where the DNA matches it firmly. Some rows mark clone size as missing; the rest say once, few, many or name a class of expanded clone.

V: TRBV5-4; D: -; size: -; J: TRBJ2-5; DNA: TGTGCCAGTGGGGCGGGGCAAGAGACCCAGTACTTC; CDR3: CASGAGQETQYF
V: TRBV7-8; D: -; size: -; J: TRBJ1-2; DNA: TGTGCCAGCAGCTCGATCGAACCGGACAGTATTTCAAGCTACACCTTC; CDR3: CASSSIEPDSISSYTF
V: TRBV29-1; D: -; size: -; J: TRBJ2-7; DNA: TGCAGCGTTTGGCAGGGCATCGTCGGCGAGCAGTACTTC; CDR3: CSVWQGIVGEQYF
V: TRBV23-1; D: TRBD2; size: -; J: TRBJ2-1; DNA: TGCGCCAGCAGGCCCCAAGTAGCGGGGGCCCTTGAGCAGTTCTTC; CDR3: CASRPQVAGALEQFF
V: TRBV19; D: TRBD2; size: -; J: TRBJ2-3; DNA: TGTGCCAGTAGTAGAGGGACTAGCGGCAATACGCAGTATTTT; CDR3: CASSRGTSGNTQYF
V: TRBV7-2; D: -; size: once; J: TRBJ1-1; DNA: TGTGCCAGCAGCCTATTGACCGAAACGGGGGACACTGAAGCTTTCTTT; CDR3: CASSLLTETGDTEAFF
V: TRBV7-8; D: -; size: -; J: TRBJ1-5; DNA: TGTGCCAGCAGCTTAGAGACAAGGGGTCAGCCCCAGCATTTT; CDR3: CASSLETRGQPQHF
V: TRBV10-3; D: -; size: once; J: TRBJ1-2; DNA: TGTGCCATCAGGGGGGCGGGGGCTAACTATGGCTACACCTTC; CDR3: CAIRGAGANYGYTF
V: TRBV6-5; D: TRBD2; size: -; J: TRBJ2-1; DNA: TGTGCCAGCAGTTACGAGGCGGGGGGGCCGTACAATGAGCAGTTCTTC; CDR3: CASSYEAGGPYNEQFF
V: TRBV6-1; D: -; size: -; J: TRBJ2-1; DNA: TGTGCCAGCATTATAGTCAATGAGCAGTTCTTC; CDR3: CASIIVNEQFF
V: TRBV9; D: TRBD2; size: -; J: TRBJ2-3; DNA: TGTGCCAGCAGCGGGGGGGGTAGCACAGATACGCAGTATTTT; CDR3: CASSGGGSTDTQYF